These 22 T cell receptor beta chains came from one sample sequenced in a study of a mutant IDH1 vaccine in newly diagnosed glioma. TCRdb's table, derived via immunoSEQ multiplex PCR, lists solely in-frame clones and lacks some. The sample yields 60,000 to 75,000 clones, approximately 82% seen once. Specified time point: baseline, week 1 (first vaccination visit). Treatment meaning: pre-vaccination baseline after standard-of-care therapy. Sequencing was performed on peripheral blood mononuclear cells (PBMCs), taken from a glioma patient treated with radiotherapy, temozolomide or both. These receptors all stem from a woman aged 18-29 years with glioma. Some clones in this sample may be carry-over from other donors' samples.

The V call is TRBV5-6, the J call TRBJ2-7, with D hard to call. The CDR3 length is 13 residues. The germline V gene encodes CDR1 SGHDT and CDR2 YYEEEE. V was clipped by 0 bases and J by 1 base, with 5 bases between them. Written as DNA, the CDR3 is TGTGCCAGCAGCTTGGGCAGTTCCTACGAGCAGTACTTC. It translates to CASSLGSSYEQYF.

This clone occurred a few times. This chain joins TRBV5-6 and TRBJ2-3, with TRBD1 as a possible D gene (5 bases). CDR1 and CDR2 (germline): SGHDT, YYEEEE. This CDR3 is built from 13 residues. Trimming left V 4 bases short and J 2 bases short, with 8 bases between. The CDR3: CASSVRVTDTQYF. The CDR3 DNA reads TGTGCCAGCAGCGTCAGGGTCACAGATACGCAGTATTTT.

This chain connects TRBV14 to TRBJ1-2, with D maybe TRBD1 (5 bases). V lost 2 bases to trimming and J lost 4 bases, with 11 bases between them. Germline V gives CDR1 SGHDN, CDR2 FVKESK. CDR3 length: 14 amino acids. CDR3: CASSQSGETYGYTF. In DNA form, the CDR3 reads TGTGCCAGCAGCCAATCGGGGGAAACCTATGGCTACACCTTC.

The chain links TRBV6-5 to TRBJ2-7; D is perhaps TRBD1 (6 bases). V dropped 6 bases and J dropped 1 base, with 16 bases sitting between them. Germline loops: CDR1 MNHEY, CDR2 SVGAGI. The CDR3 has 15 amino acids. CDR3 in amino acids: CASRVSQGSSYEQYF. DNA for the CDR3: TGTGCCAGCAGGGTATCACAGGGTTCATCCTACGAGCAGTACTTC.

This clone was recorded once. V usage is TRBV2 and J usage is TRBJ2-1; 11 bases are a match to TRBD2. V gave up 5 bases and J gave up 5 bases; unmatched junction bases: 8. The CDR3 spans 16 residues. Germline loops: CDR1 SNHLY, CDR2 FYNNEI. CDR3 sequence reads: CASSFSTSGNDNEQFF. The CDR3 DNA sequence: TGTGCCAGCAGTTTCTCGACTAGCGGGAACGACAATGAGCAGTTCTTC.

This clone appeared a few times. The rearrangement links TRBV29-1 to TRBJ1-1, with 7 bases matching TRBD1. Germline loops: CDR1 SQVTM, CDR2 ANQGSEA. The ends lost 4 bases at V and 3 bases at J; junction bases unmatched: 11. The CDR3 is 15 residues long. In DNA form, the CDR3 reads TGCAGCGTTGCCCTCACGGACAGGAGGGACACTGAAGCTTTCTTT. Protein: CSVALTDRRDTEAFF.

This chain links TRBV29-1 with TRBJ2-3; D possibly corresponds to TRBD1 (7 bases). This CDR3 contains 13 residues. Germline V CDR1 and CDR2: SQVTM, ANQGSEA. Trimming pared 5 bases from V and 3 bases from J, leaving 12 bases between. CDR3 amino acids: CSVPGGRTDTQYF. The DNA for the CDR3 is TGCAGCGTTCCAGGGGGGAGAACAGATACGCAGTATTTT.

The chain employs TRBV2 and TRBJ2-5, with 7 bases fitting TRBD1. The CDR3 runs to 14 residues. V shed 5 bases and J 2 bases; nucleotides not matched to a gene: 5. Germline V gene data show CDR1 as SNHLY and CDR2 as FYNNEI. CDR3 sequence (DNA): TGTGCCAGCAGTCATCCGGGACAGCAAGAGACCCAGTACTTC. It encodes CASSHPGQQETQYF.

The V gene is TRBV7-2, the J gene TRBJ2-1, with TRBD2 as a possible D gene (7 bases). V was trimmed by 5 bases and J by 10 bases, leaving 21 bases between them. Germline assignment: CDR1 SGHTA and CDR2 FQGNSA. This CDR3 contains 15 residues. CDR3 amino acids: CASSLEGGGSGEQFF. The CDR3 DNA sequence: TGTGCCAGCAGCCTCGAAGGGGGGGGGTCTGGAGAGCAGTTCTTC.

The chain links TRBV5-3 to TRBJ1-1, with D possibly being TRBD1 (5 bases). TRBV5-3 is filed as an ORF, its function uncertain. The CDR3 length is 20 residues. Trimming removed 2 bases from V and 0 bases from J, with 26 bases in between. The CDR3 loop reads CARSLDGTPPPPVVNTEAFF. Written as DNA, the CDR3 is TGTGCCAGAAGCTTAGACGGGACCCCACCTCCACCAGTCGTGAACACTGAAGCTTTCTTT.

This rearrangement joins TRBV6-5 to TRBJ1-3, with TRBD1 matching 8 bases. Per the germline V gene, CDR1 is MNHEY and CDR2 is SVGAGI. The CDR3 consists of 13 residues. V lost 8 bases, J lost 4 bases, and 4 bases stayed unmatched. The CDR3 here is CASLDRVGNTIYF. As DNA, the CDR3 is TGTGCCAGCTTGGACAGGGTCGGAAACACCATATATTTT.

This rearrangement joins TRBV5-6 to TRBJ2-3; no definite D call. In germline, CDR1 is SGHDT, CDR2 YYEEEE. The CDR3 runs to 14 residues. Trimming took off 0 bases at V and 2 bases at J, with 7 bases between the two ends. The CDR3 is CASSLGGLTDTQYF. CDR3 nucleotide sequence: TGTGCCAGCAGCTTGGGCGGCCTCACAGATACGCAGTATTTT.

V and J are TRBV11-2 and TRBJ1-5; 7 nucleotides align to TRBD1. Germline trimming cut 2 bases from V and 7 bases from J; bases unmatched to any gene: 8. The CDR3 contains 15 residues. Per the germline V gene, CDR1 is SGHAT and CDR2 is FQNNGV. The CDR3 region has the DNA TGTGCCAGCAGCTTATTTCAGGACAGGATGCAGCCCCAGCATTTT. Amino acids: CASSLFQDRMQPQHF. Combining the CDR3 with reference TRBV11-2 and TRBJ1-5 gives the whole variable domain EAGVAQSPRYKIIEKRQSVAFWCNPISGHATLYWYQQILGQGPKLLIQFQNNGVVDDSQLPKDRFSAERLKGVDSTLKIQPAKLEDSAVYLCASSLFQDRMQPQHFGDGTRLSIL.

This clone has more than one count but fewer than ten. The chain carries TRBV25-1 and TRBJ1-2; TRBD1 is a possible D gene (5 bases). The CDR3 runs to 12 residues. Trimming left V 7 bases short and J 7 bases short, with 13 bases between. Germline V gene lookup returns CDR1 MGHDK and CDR2 SYGVNS. The CDR3 spells CASTDRGFGYTF. CDR3 bases: TGTGCCAGCACCGATCGGGGGTTTGGCTACACCTTC.

This chain uses TRBV20-1 with TRBJ2-2; no clear D. This CDR3 has 11 residues. The ends were cut back, 6 bases at V and 4 bases at J, with 6 bases in the middle. The germline gives CDR1 DFQATT, CDR2 SNEGSKA (reference sequence). This CDR3 is CSALLTGELFF. DNA of the CDR3: TGCAGTGCGCTGCTCACCGGGGAGCTGTTTTTT.

The rearrangement uses TRBV25-1 and TRBJ1-1, with 7 nucleotides matching TRBD1. The V and J ends lost 0 bases and 11 bases, in that order; junction bases with no gene match: 9. The CDR3 spans 14 residues. CDR1 is MGHDK and CDR2 is SYGVNS in the germline V gene. The CDR3 spells CASSEYGQGVRAFF. CDR3 nucleotide sequence: TGTGCCAGCAGTGAATATGGGCAGGGGGTTCGCGCTTTCTTT.

In this sample, this clone turned up a few times. This chain joins TRBV27 and TRBJ2-1; D might be TRBD2 (5 bases). The germline V and J ends were trimmed by 5 bases and 9 bases, with 14 bases remaining between them. This CDR3 is built from 13 residues. Per the germline V gene, CDR1 is MNHEY and CDR2 is SMNVEV (reference sequence). In DNA form, the CDR3 reads TGTGCCAGCAGTCCTACGCCACGGGGTGAGCAGTTCTTC. Its protein product is CASSPTPRGEQFF.

The rearrangement joins TRBV6-5 to TRBJ1-2; D gene unclear. This CDR3 contains 14 residues. Germline assignment: CDR1 MNHEY and CDR2 SVGAGI. Trimming removed 2 bases from V and 8 bases from J, with 15 bases in between. CDR3 in DNA: TGTGCCAGCAGTTACGGAACGGACCTAGGCGGCTACACCTTC. The encoded protein is CASSYGTDLGGYTF.

The chain uses TRBV4-1 and TRBJ1-2; 9 bases align to TRBD1. Germline V gives CDR1 MGHRA, CDR2 YSYEKL. The CDR3 has 15 residues. J gave up 5 bases and V 4 bases, and 8 bases lay outside the gene matches. CDR3 sequence reads: CASSPKQGASYGYTF. DNA of the CDR3: TGCGCCAGCAGCCCTAAACAGGGGGCCTCGTATGGCTACACCTTC.

V usage is TRBV5-6 and J usage is TRBJ2-5; weak D call: TRBD2 (9 bases). V was cut by 4 bases and J by 3 bases, with 16 bases left in between. There are 15 residues in the CDR3. The germline V gene has CDR1 SGHDT and CDR2 YYEEEE. The CDR3 loop reads CASSPGGGGEETQYF. CDR3 DNA sequence: TGTGCCAGCAGCCCAGGGGGCGGGGGGGAAGAGACCCAGTACTTC. The full variable domain, with the rest looked up from reference TRBV5-6 and TRBJ2-5, is DAGVTQSPTHLIKTRGQQVTLRCSPKSGHDTVSWYQQALGQGPQFIFQYYEEEERQRGNFPDRFSGHQFPNYSSELNVNALLLGDSALYLCASSPGGGGEETQYFGPGTRLLVL.

This chain uses TRBV9 with TRBJ1-2; weak D call: TRBD1 (5 bases). V was pared by 2 bases and J by 0 bases, with 11 bases between. Germline values: CDR1 SGDLS, CDR2 YYNGEE. This CDR3 is built from 15 residues. CDR3 region: CASSVDPRANYGYTF. The CDR3, as DNA: TGTGCCAGCAGCGTTGACCCCAGGGCTAACTATGGCTACACCTTC.

The V call is TRBV7-6, the J call TRBJ2-1, with 10 bases fitting TRBD2. This CDR3 is built from 14 residues. The germline V gene encodes CDR1 SGHVS and CDR2 FNYEAQ. Trimming took 2 bases from V and 9 from J; bases not matched to a gene: 4. The CDR3 DNA reads TGTGCCAGCAGCTTACCTAGCGGGGGAGCTGAGCAGTTCTTC. Translating gives CASSLPSGGAEQFF.